The 13 T cell receptor beta chains below all came from one sample that was sequenced in a study of blood T cell repertoires in COVID-19. This table comes from immunoSEQ multiplex PCR, and its TCRdb copy is limited to in-frame clones, with some not included. In the table there are approximately 340,000 clones, over 80% of which are singletons. Sequencing was performed on peripheral blood. These TCRs come from a man aged 30 to 39 with COVID-19, enrolled during active disease.

This clone was recorded a few times. The rearrangement uses TRBV19 and TRBJ1-6, with D hard to call. Between the trimmed V and J ends, which lost 5 bases and 10 bases, there was a span of 12 bases. CDR1 LNHDA and CDR2 SQIVND come from the germline V gene (reference sequence). The CDR3 loop spans 13 amino acids. CDR3 amino acids: CASSPSTGSPLHF. The CDR3 DNA follows: TGTGCCAGTAGTCCCTCGACGGGATCACCCCTCCACTTT.

The gene calls are TRBV5-4 and TRBJ2-7, with 7 positions matching TRBD1. The CDR3 extends over 14 amino acids. Trimming took 3 bases from V and 1 from J; bases not matched to a gene: 4. Per germline, CDR1 SGHNT and CDR2 YYREEE (reference sequence). CDR3 in DNA: TGTGCCAGCAGCTCCGGGACAGTATCCTACGAGCAGTACTTC. This gives the protein CASSSGTVSYEQYF.

This sequence joins TRBV9 and TRBJ2-5; TRBD2 matches at 11 bases. Germline CDR1 SGDLS, CDR2 YYNGEE. V gave up 3 bases and J gave up 2 bases; unmatched junction bases: 6. The CDR3 has 16 residues. For the CDR3, the DNA is TGTGCCAGCAGCGCTTGGGGACTAGCGGATCAAGAGACCCAGTACTTC. It specifies CASSAWGLADQETQYF.

This chain joins TRBV6-2 or TRBV6-3 and TRBJ1-2, with D possibly TRBD1 on 5 matching bases. The germline V gene has CDR1 MNHEY and CDR2 SVGEGT. The CDR3 runs 15 residues. The V end was cut by 6 bases, the J end by 4 bases, with 18 bases between. The chain's CDR3 is CASSLPRGPSYGYTF. The CDR3 DNA is TGTGCCAGCAGCCTGCCGCGGGGCCCAAGCTATGGCTACACCTTC.

This clone is a singleton in its sample. This chain uses TRBV6-6 with TRBJ2-5, with TRBD1 matching over 8 bases. Germline V lookup: CDR1 MNHNY, CDR2 SVGAGI (reference sequence). The V and J ends lost 6 bases and 4 bases, in that order; junction bases with no gene match: 13. There are 16 residues in the CDR3. CDR3 protein: CASSLALPDRGETQYF. The CDR3 nucleotides are TGTGCCAGCAGCTTAGCGCTACCCGACAGGGGAGAGACCCAGTACTTC.

The chain links TRBV4-1 to TRBJ1-6; TRBD1 matches 7 bases. The germline CDR1 and CDR2 sequences are MGHRA and YSYEKL. The length of the CDR3 is 15 residues. The trim removed 3 bases at V and 7 bases at J, leaving 6 bases unmatched. CDR3 residues: CASSHPDRENSPLHF. Here the CDR3 DNA reads TGCGCCAGCAGCCACCCCGACAGGGAAAATTCACCCCTCCACTTT.

This clone was observed once. J is TRBJ1-4 and V is TRBV9, with D maybe TRBD1 (6 bases). V lost 4 bases to trimming and J lost 1 base, with 14 bases between them. The CDR3 has 16 residues. Per germline, CDR1 SGDLS and CDR2 YYNGEE. CDR3 DNA sequence: TGTGCCAGCAGCCCAACATCACAGGGAACTAATGAAAAACTGTTTTTT. It translates to CASSPTSQGTNEKLFF. Supplemented by reference TRBV9 and TRBJ1-4, the full variable domain reads DSGVTQTPKHLITATGQRVTLRCSPRSGDLSVYWYQQSLDQGLQFLIQYYNGEERAKGNILERFSAQQFPDLHSELNLSSLELGDSALYFCASSPTSQGTNEKLFFGSGTQLSVL.

The chain joins TRBV24-1 to TRBJ2-2; TRBD2 is a possible D gene (5 bases). This CDR3 is built from 16 residues. The germline V gene has CDR1 KGHDR and CDR2 SFDVKD. V was shortened by 4 bases and J by 8 bases, with 19 bases between the two germline ends. The DNA of the CDR3 is TGTGCCACCAGTGACCCATCGACAAGTGGGAGAGGGGAGCTGTTTTTT. This codes for CATSDPSTSGRGELFF.

This chain uses TRBV7-8 with TRBJ1-1, with 7 bases fitting TRBD1. V was clipped by 1 base and J by 4 bases; unmatched bases: 9. Germline lookup yields CDR1 SGHVS and CDR2 FQNEAQ. The length of the CDR3 is 16 residues. The CDR3 reads CASSLEGANWGTEAFF. In DNA form, the CDR3 reads TGTGCCAGCAGCTTAGAGGGGGCGAATTGGGGCACTGAAGCTTTCTTT.

This clone appeared a few times. The V and J genes are TRBV5-1 and TRBJ1-3, with 7 bases aligning to TRBD1. In germline, CDR1 is SGHRS, CDR2 YFSETQ. V was clipped by 4 bases and J by 3 bases; unmatched bases: 4. CDR3 length: 14 amino acids. CDR3 sequence (DNA): TGCGCCAGCAGCACAGGGGTTTATGGAAACACCATATATTTT. Translating it yields CASSTGVYGNTIYF. Filled out from reference TRBV5-1 and TRBJ1-3, the complete variable domain reads KAGVTQTPRYLIKTRGQQVTLSCSPISGHRSVSWYQQTPGQGLQFLFEYFSETQRNKGNFPGRFSGRQFSNSRSEMNVSTLELGDSALYLCASSTGVYGNTIYFGEGSWLTVV.

This chain links TRBV14 with TRBJ2-2; the match to TRBD2 covers 11 bases. The germline CDR1 and CDR2 sequences are SGHDN and FVKESK. V was pared by 0 bases and J by 5 bases, with 8 bases of the junction left unmatched. CDR3 size: 18 residues. This CDR3 is CASSQDASGGRYTGELFF. Here the CDR3 DNA reads TGTGCCAGCAGCCAAGATGCTAGCGGGGGGCGCTATACCGGGGAGCTGTTTTTT.

The J gene is TRBJ2-7, the V gene TRBV18, with 10 bases fitting TRBD2. The CDR3 is 15 amino acids. Germline V gives CDR1 KGHSH, CDR2 LQKENI. Trimming took 4 bases from V and 0 from J; bases not matched to a gene: 3. The CDR3 region has the DNA TGTGCCAGCTCACGGACTAGCGGATACTCCTACGAGCAGTACTTC. This translates into CASSRTSGYSYEQYF.

This rearrangement joins TRBV19 to TRBJ2-1; TRBD1 matches 8 bases. V was pared by 3 bases and J by 5 bases, with 3 bases of the junction left unmatched. Germline CDR1 and CDR2: LNHDA and SQIVND (reference sequence). The CDR3 extends over 14 amino acids. This CDR3 is CASSIGQGNNEQFF. In DNA form, the CDR3 reads TGTGCCAGTAGTATCGGACAGGGTAACAATGAGCAGTTCTTC.